This T cell receptor beta chain was identified during a study of early T cells in non-severe SARS-CoV-2 infection. Study context: Unsorted whole-blood RNA was sequenced in bulk, leaving chains unpaired.

Points from the study as a whole: A preference for anti-spike CD8 responses marked VDJdb matching, which missed private and CD4 specificities.

Each single cDNA molecule received a unique molecular identifier. TCRdb re-analysed the 5' RACE reads in MiXCR, keeping a single row per CDR3 protein. The table records tens of thousands of distinct CDR3 sequences, roughly 18% of them present only once. This clonotype showed up just a few times. Its cognate antigen is unknown. Germline assignment: CDR1 PRHDT and CDR2 FYEKMQ (reference sequence). The CDR3 runs to 16 residues. The ends were cut back, 0 bases at V and 4 bases at J, with 13 bases in the middle. This sequence joins TRBV13 and TRBJ2-1; tentatively, D is TRBD1 (6 bases). The receptor was isolated from an adult who was a healthcare worker with PCR-confirmed SARS-CoV-2 infection or an uninfected control (not recorded which). The sequences come from whole blood, collected at baseline. The CDR3 region has the DNA TGTGCCAGCAGCTTAGGCAGGGGCCAGACGTACAATGAGCAGTTCTTC. It translates to CASSLGRGQTYNEQFF.